This is a list of T cell receptor beta chains from one sample in a study of identical twins. TCRdb analysed the 5' RACE reads with MiXCR anew, one entry per CDR3 protein. The data contain 550,000 to 700,000 distinct CDR3 sequences, less than 25% of them singletons. This same sample was also taken into another study, of T cells expressing NK-cell markers.

Material: PBMCs. The origin of the receptors is a woman aged 18-29 years in good health. Both conserved end residues are part of each CDR3. A D gene is named only where the DNA matches it firmly. Some rows mark clone size as missing; the rest say once, few, many or name a class of expanded clone.

>.|TRBJ2-3|TRBV20-1|.
CSASRPRGFSDTQYF
TGCAGTGCTAGCCGGCCTCGAGGGTTCTCAGATACGCAGTATTTT
>many|TRBJ2-4|TRBV2|TRBD1
CASSLLGTGDRIQYF
TGTGCCAGCAGCCTTCTGGGGACAGGGGACCGCATTCAGTACTTC
>.|TRBJ1-1|TRBV29-1|TRBD1
CSVEKGAAEAFF
TGCAGCGTTGAGAAGGGGGCGGCTGAAGCTTTCTTT
>.|TRBJ2-7|TRBV12-3/TRBV12-4|TRBD1
CASSDRGRGHEQYF
TGTGCCAGCAGTGACAGGGGGCGCGGCCACGAGCAGTACTTC
>few|TRBJ2-5|TRBV9|.
CASSDATTGQRETQYF
TGTGCCAGCAGCGACGCAACCACAGGGCAACGAGAGACCCAGTACTTC
>once|TRBJ2-3|TRBV16|.
CASSIGILSGTQYF
TGTGCCAGCAGCATCGGGATCCTCTCGGGTACGCAGTATTTT
>.|TRBJ2-1|TRBV7-6|TRBD2
CASSLGYGGGYNEQFF
TGTGCCAGCAGCTTAGGTTACGGGGGGGGGTACAATGAGCAGTTCTTC
>few|TRBJ1-5|TRBV10-3|TRBD1
CAIGSGQGDRHSQPQHF
TGTGCCATCGGCTCGGGACAGGGGGACCGTCATAGTCAGCCCCAGCATTTT
>.|TRBJ1-1|TRBV20-1|.
CSARSPGNTEAFF
TGCAGTGCTAGAAGTCCAGGAAACACTGAAGCTTTCTTT
>few|TRBJ2-1|TRBV12-3/TRBV12-4|TRBD2
CASSPITSGSSYNEQFF
TGTGCCAGCAGTCCGATTACTAGCGGGAGCTCCTACAATGAGCAGTTCTTC
>.|TRBJ2-3|TRBV20-1|.
CSASGRGADTQYF
TGCAGTGCTAGCGGGAGAGGGGCAGATACGCAGTATTTT
>.|TRBJ1-1|TRBV20-1|.
CSASPDRAAFF
TGCAGTGCTAGTCCCGACCGGGCAGCTTTCTTT
>many|TRBJ1-1|TRBV29-1|TRBD1
CSVAQGAAFF
TGCAGCGTGGCCCAGGGGGCCGCTTTCTTT
>few|TRBJ2-7|TRBV30|TRBD1
CAGDSSSYEQYF
TGTGCCGGGGACAGCAGCTCCTACGAGCAGTACTTC
>.|TRBJ2-3|TRBV6-4|TRBD2
CASSPLPGLAGVDTDTQYF
TGTGCCAGCAGTCCTCTTCCGGGACTAGCGGGAGTGGACACAGATACGCAGTATTTT
>few|TRBJ2-5|TRBV20-1|.
CSGEVWAQETQYF
TGCAGTGGGGAGGTCTGGGCCCAAGAGACCCAGTACTTC
>few|TRBJ2-4|TRBV20-1|TRBD1
CSAGSRDRAYIQYF
TGCAGTGCTGGATCCCGGGACAGGGCTTACATTCAGTACTTC
>.|TRBJ1-1|TRBV7-9|.
CASSLANPEAFF
TGTGCCAGCAGCTTAGCAAACCCTGAAGCTTTCTTT
>.|TRBJ2-3|TRBV24-1|TRBD2
CATSGGRHTDTQYF
TGTGCCACCAGTGGCGGGAGGCACACAGATACGCAGTATTTT
>.|TRBJ1-5|TRBV7-9|.
CASSFGAVHQPQHF
TGTGCCAGCAGCTTTGGGGCCGTACATCAGCCCCAGCATTTT
>many|TRBJ2-3|TRBV6-4|.
CASSERASTDTQYF
TGTGCCAGCAGTGAGAGGGCGTCCACAGATACGCAGTATTTT
>many|TRBJ1-1|TRBV7-8|TRBD1
CASSPRDRDTEAFF
TGTGCCAGCAGTCCTCGGGACAGGGACACTGAAGCTTTCTTT
>many|TRBJ2-5|TRBV5-1|.
CASSLSVGGQETQYF
TGCGCCAGCAGCTTGTCGGTAGGGGGCCAAGAGACCCAGTACTTC
>many|TRBJ1-2|TRBV12-3/TRBV12-4|TRBD1
CASRAGTGAYYGYTF
TGTGCCAGCAGAGCCGGGACAGGGGCATACTATGGCTACACCTTC
>.|TRBJ2-3|TRBV5-1|.
CASSHGPQHTQYF
TGCGCCAGCAGCCACGGCCCCCAGCATACGCAGTATTTT
>.|TRBJ2-2|TRBV29-1|TRBD1
CSVESWTGNTGELFF
TGCAGCGTTGAATCGTGGACAGGGAACACCGGGGAGCTGTTTTTT
>few|TRBJ2-1|TRBV7-6|.
CASSRGLLHEEQFF
TGTGCCAGCAGCCGGGGACTTCTCCACGAAGAGCAGTTCTTC
>.|TRBJ2-7|TRBV7-2|TRBD2
CVSSFGGREYEQYF
TGTGTCAGCAGTTTTGGAGGGAGGGAGTACGAGCAGTACTTC
>few|TRBJ1-2|TRBV2|.
CASSEDRRNYGYTF
TGTGCCAGCAGTGAAGACCGAAGAAACTATGGCTACACCTTC
>.|TRBJ2-5|TRBV7-2|.
CASSPSGQQETQYF
TGTGCCAGCAGCCCGTCGGGGCAGCAAGAGACCCAGTACTTC
>few|TRBJ2-7|TRBV6-2/TRBV6-3|.
CASSYDLLDEQYF
TGTGCCAGCAGTTACGATCTGTTGGACGAGCAGTACTTC
>few|TRBJ2-1|TRBV12-3/TRBV12-4|.
CASSPVDQSSYNEQFF
TGTGCCAGCAGTCCGGTAGACCAGAGCTCCTACAATGAGCAGTTCTTC
>few|TRBJ1-1|TRBV20-1|.
CSASPTGPMNTEAFF
TGCAGTGCTTCCCCGACAGGACCGATGAACACTGAAGCTTTCTTT
>few|TRBJ1-1|TRBV9|TRBD1
CASTSRTKQGFTEAFF
TGTGCCAGCACCTCTAGAACAAAACAGGGGTTCACTGAAGCTTTCTTT
>.|TRBJ2-1|TRBV20-1|.
CSARNAFYNEQFF
TGCAGTGCTAGGAACGCCTTCTACAATGAGCAGTTCTTC
>.|TRBJ1-2|TRBV20-1|.
CSATTGTTTIDYGYTF
TGCAGTGCTACTACCGGGACTACTACTATTGACTATGGCTACACCTTC
>.|TRBJ2-1|TRBV7-2|.
CASSLGQPIYNEQFF
TGTGCCAGCAGCTTAGGACAACCAATCTACAATGAGCAGTTCTTC
>.|TRBJ2-7|TRBV20-1|.
CSIIHAFGQYF
TGCAGTATTATCCACGCTTTCGGGCAGTACTTC
>.|TRBJ2-3|TRBV4-3|.
CASSQGGKGFTDTQYF
TGCGCCAGCAGCCAAGGTGGGAAAGGGTTCACAGATACGCAGTATTTT
>many|TRBJ1-2|TRBV20-1|.
CSAPSTTPYGYTF
TGCAGTGCCCCGTCCACTACGCCTTATGGCTACACCTTC
>.|TRBJ2-7|TRBV4-2|.
CASSQERSGKSYEQYF
TGTGCCAGCAGCCAAGAAAGGTCTGGGAAGAGCTACGAGCAGTACTTC
>.|TRBJ1-2|TRBV7-9|.
CASSWGDGGYTF
TGTGCCAGCAGCTGGGGTGACGGGGGCTACACCTTC
>.|TRBJ2-3|TRBV7-6|TRBD2
CASSLAVASGSTDTQYF
TGTGCCAGCAGCTTAGCGGTGGCTAGCGGGAGCACAGATACGCAGTATTTT
>.|TRBJ2-2|TRBV6-2/TRBV6-3|.
CASSYASQRPTGELFF
TGTGCCAGCAGTTACGCCTCCCAGCGGCCCACCGGGGAGCTGTTTTTT
>few|TRBJ2-2|TRBV12-3/TRBV12-4|TRBD2
CASRLRSGGRELFF
TGTGCCAGCAGGTTAAGGAGCGGGGGCCGGGAGCTGTTTTTT
>.|TRBJ2-1|TRBV29-1|.
CSVRPGTDRGQFF
TGCAGCGTTCGCCCCGGGACGGACCGGGGGCAGTTCTTC